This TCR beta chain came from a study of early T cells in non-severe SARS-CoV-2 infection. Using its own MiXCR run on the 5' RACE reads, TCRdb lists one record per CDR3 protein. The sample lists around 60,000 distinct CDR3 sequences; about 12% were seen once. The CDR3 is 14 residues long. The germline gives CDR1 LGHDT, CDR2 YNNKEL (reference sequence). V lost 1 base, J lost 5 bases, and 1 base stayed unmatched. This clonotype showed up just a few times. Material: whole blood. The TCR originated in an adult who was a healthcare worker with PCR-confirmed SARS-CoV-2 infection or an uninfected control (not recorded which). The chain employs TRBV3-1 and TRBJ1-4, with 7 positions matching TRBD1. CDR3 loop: CASSQARGNEKLFF. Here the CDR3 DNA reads TGTGCCAGCAGCCAAGCCAGGGGGAATGAAAAACTGTTTTTT.